The clone carrying this TCR beta chain was observed a handful of times. Its antigen is still unknown. This sample also contains other DNA sequences that code for the same CDR3. Germline V CDR1 and CDR2: KGHSH, LQKENI. Trimming took off 3 bases at V and 0 bases at J, with 7 bases between the two ends. There are 14 residues in the CDR3. This entry comes from a study of OX40 agonist ivuxolimab in advanced cancers. About the research overall: Melanoma, hepatocellular carcinoma, head and neck or renal cell cancer occurred in dose-escalation patients. Three dose-escalation patients had partial responses: one with hepatocellular carcinoma and two with cutaneous melanoma.

Assay: immunoSEQ multiplex PCR; the TCRdb copy retains only in-frame clones and omits some. The sample holds some 78,000 clones, 88% seen once. General observations from the study: CD8+ T cells showed, on average, more clonal expansion than CD4+ cells.

The V and J genes are TRBV18 and TRBJ2-3; no clear D gene. Source: CD4+ or CD8+ T cells sorted from blood, taken in a trial of the OX40 agonist ivuxolimab. This receptor was obtained from an adult with an advanced solid tumor such as melanoma, head and neck, liver or kidney cancer. CDR3 sequence reads: CASSPQGSTDTQYF. The CDR3 DNA reads as TGTGCCAGCTCACCTCAAGGCAGCACAGATACGCAGTATTTT. The full variable domain, rest sourced from reference TRBV18 and TRBJ2-3, is NAGVMQNPRHLVRRRGQEARLRCSPMKGHSHVYWYRQLPEEGLKFMVYLQKENIIDESGMPKERFSAEFPKEGPSILRIQQVVRGDSAAYFCASSPQGSTDTQYFGPGTRLTVL.